These 10 T cell receptor beta chains share one sample of origin, sequenced in a study of OX40 agonist ivuxolimab in advanced cancers. Generated by immunoSEQ multiplex PCR, the TCRdb table keeps only in-frame clones and is missing some. The sample includes about 50,000 clones, about 85% seen only once; the top ten take about 1%. Specimen: CD4+ or CD8+ T cells sorted from blood, collected in a trial of the OX40 agonist ivuxolimab. The source is an adult with an advanced solid tumor such as melanoma, head and neck, liver or kidney cancer.

The J gene is TRBJ2-3, the V gene TRBV6-6; TRBD1 matches 7 bases. V shed 7 bases, J shed 2 bases, and the junction held 12 bases outside the gene matches. The CDR3 has 16 residues. CDR1 and CDR2 from the germline V gene are MNHNY and SVGAGI (reference sequence). The CDR3 region is CASTPRATGVTDTQYF. The CDR3 DNA reads as TGTGCCAGCACCCCCCGGGCAACAGGGGTCACAGATACGCAGTATTTT.

The genes are TRBV5-8 and TRBJ1-4, with a weak D call TRBD1 (5 bases). Per the germline V gene, CDR1 is SGHTS and CDR2 is YDEGEE. The V and J ends lost 4 bases and 8 bases respectively, with 18 bases between them. This CDR3 is built from 15 residues. CDR3 protein: CASSPMGRAGEKLFF. The CDR3 DNA is TGTGCCAGCAGCCCTATGGGCAGGGCGGGGGAAAAACTGTTTTTT.

The rearrangement uses TRBV4-1 and TRBJ2-7; tentative D call: TRBD2 (6 bases). Germline V gene sequence: CDR1 MGHRA, CDR2 YSYEKL. This CDR3 spans 22 amino acids. Trimming left V 8 bases short and J 3 bases short, with 41 bases between. The CDR3 DNA reads as TGCGCCAGCCTAAGGGTCTTATTGTGGTACCAGGGCTACACAGTGGGGGGCTACGAGCAGTACTTC. Translation: CASLRVLLWYQGYTVGGYEQYF.

The rearrangement links TRBV30 to TRBJ1-3; perhaps TRBD1 as D (5 bases). V lost 2 bases and J 8 bases, leaving 13 bases between the germline ends. Germline loops: CDR1 GTSNPN, CDR2 SVGIG (reference sequence). The CDR3 runs 13 residues. CDR3 nucleotides: TGTGCCTGGAGTCCGACCCGGGGGGACACCATATATTTT. Residues: CAWSPTRGDTIYF.

The chain's CDR3 is CASSYRDRRSTNEKLFF. As DNA, the CDR3 is TGTGCCAGCAGCTACAGGGACAGGAGATCAACTAATGAAAAACTGTTTTTT. The chain recombines TRBV11-2 with TRBJ1-4, with TRBD1 matching 8 bases. V dropped 4 bases and J dropped 0; count of bases not matched to a gene: 7. There are 17 residues in the CDR3. Germline lookup yields CDR1 SGHAT and CDR2 FQNNGV.

This clone came up a few times. The sample carries other DNA sequences with the same CDR3. The J gene is TRBJ1-5, the V gene TRBV2, with D unresolved. Trimming cost V 1 base and J 0 bases, with 7 bases left between them. The CDR3 is made up of 15 amino acids. The germline V gene has CDR1 SNHLY and CDR2 FYNNEI. CDR3: CASSEGVNSNQPQHF. CDR3 DNA: TGTGCCAGCAGTGAAGGGGTTAATAGCAATCAGCCCCAGCATTTT.

V and J are TRBV11-3 and TRBJ2-3; 8 bases are a match to TRBD1. The CDR3 loop spans 16 amino acids. CDR1 and CDR2 from the germline V gene are SGHNT and YENEEA. V was pared by 5 bases and J by 0 bases, with 7 bases of the junction left unmatched. The CDR3 loop reads CASSEDRDRSTDTQYF. In nucleotides, the CDR3 is TGTGCCAGCAGCGAGGACCGGGACAGGAGCACAGATACGCAGTATTTT.

The gene calls are TRBV5-1 and TRBJ1-1, with no clear D. The CDR3 has 13 residues. Trimming pared 3 bases from V and 0 bases from J, leaving 6 bases between. CDR1 is SGHRS, CDR2 YFSETQ, per germline. The CDR3 protein is CASSSYMNTEAFF. DNA of the CDR3: TGCGCCAGCAGCTCTTACATGAACACTGAAGCTTTCTTT.

As concerns this clone: The junction departs from germline at one end; a sequencing error may be responsible. The gene calls are TRBV29-1 and TRBJ2-7; a weak D match, TRBD2 (5 bases). CDR1 and CDR2 (germline): SQVTM, ANQGSEA. The CDR3 extends over 11 amino acids. The CDR3: CGVEGASEQYF. In DNA form, the CDR3 reads TGCGGCGTTGAGGGTGCCAGCGAGCAGTACTTC.

In this sample, this clone turned up a few times. This sequence joins TRBV6-1 and TRBJ2-5; perhaps TRBD2 as D (6 bases). CDR1 MNHNS and CDR2 SASEGT come from the germline V gene. The CDR3 length is 14 residues. The V gene lost 4 bases and the J gene lost 0 bases, with 9 bases spanning the gap. The CDR3 is CASSGGVYQETQYF. CDR3 bases: TGTGCCAGCAGTGGCGGGGTCTACCAAGAGACCCAGTACTTC.